The source of this T cell receptor (beta chain) is a study of cytomegalovirus exposure and HLA in healthy donors. Looking at the study overall: The same platform was used for the roughly 120 validation repertoires as for the roughly 730 first-cohort repertoires, as reported in a later analysis. General study results and limits: While the bulk of TCR sequences proved rare, some public TCRs turned up in many donors. Cytomegalovirus status was reportedly diagnosed by the classifier with high specificity and sensitivity.

These donors were members of the approximately 110-subject validation cohort, a group separate from the approximately 670-subject first cohort. Remarks on this clone: Its specificity is not known.

Profiling relied on immunoSEQ multiplex PCR, and the TCRdb table lists in-frame clones only, not all of them. The sample has 65,000 to 100,000 clones; 80% to 95% are singletons. Germline V gives CDR1 SQVTM, CDR2 ANQGSEA. The trim removed 7 bases at V and 5 bases at J, leaving 8 bases unmatched. This CDR3 is 13 amino acids long. This receptor was obtained from a woman aged 25-40 years in good health and CMV-seronegative. The chain joins TRBV29-1 to TRBJ2-1; 7 bases agree with TRBD1. The sample comprised PBMCs. CDR3 residues: CSAPRDSDNEQFF. The CDR3 DNA reads as TGCAGCGCCCCCCGGGACAGCGACAATGAGCAGTTCTTC.